Listed below are T cell receptor beta chains from one sample, sequenced in a study of STAT3 mutations in large granular lymphocyte leukemia. The table came from immunoSEQ multiplex PCR; TCRdb's copy has only in-frame clones and leaves some out. The sample has approximately 10,000 clones; 88% are singletons. Sequenced input: peripheral blood mononuclear cells. These receptor sequences come from a man in his fifties or sixties with T-cell large granular lymphocyte leukemia. Some clones in this sample may be carry-over from other donors' samples. Each CDR3 is given with its conserved first and last residue. D genes are given only for firm matches. Clone size appears in some rows only: once, few, many, or a class for an expanded clone.

NA,NA,TRBV18,TRBJ2-7,CASSPPGPNYHEQYF,TGTGCCAGCTCACCGCCGGGACCCAACTATCACGAGCAGTACTTC
NA,NA,TRBV5-1,TRBJ2-3,CASSLEAGRDTQYF,TGCGCCAGCAGCTTGGAGGCGGGGCGGGATACGCAGTATTTT
NA,TRBD1,TRBV5-4,TRBJ2-3,CASSSGTGDTDTQYF,TGTGCCAGCAGCTCCGGGACAGGAGACACAGATACGCAGTATTTT
NA,NA,TRBV4-1,TRBJ2-3,CASSQEVRTTDTQYF,TGCGCCAGCAGCCAAGAGGTCAGGACAACAGATACGCAGTATTTT
NA,NA,TRBV11-2,TRBJ2-1,CASSLGDNNEQFF,TGTGCCAGCAGCTTAGGGGATAACAATGAGCAGTTCTTC
NA,TRBD2,TRBV7-9,TRBJ2-7,CASSLVVRLAGGFYEQYF,TGTGCCAGCAGCTTAGTCGTCCGCCTAGCGGGAGGTTTCTACGAGCAGTACTTC
NA,TRBD1,TRBV28,TRBJ1-2,CASSPGTAHGYTF,TGTGCCAGCAGCCCCGGGACAGCCCATGGCTACACCTTC
NA,NA,TRBV2,TRBJ2-7,CASSPVASKGYEQYF,TGTGCCAGCAGCCCTGTGGCCTCTAAGGGCTACGAGCAGTACTTC
NA,TRBD1,TRBV5-6,TRBJ2-3,CASSWTGSGTQYF,TGTGCCAGCAGTTGGACAGGGAGCGGTACGCAGTATTTT
few,NA,TRBV28,TRBJ2-4,CASSSWDQNIQYF,TGTGCCAGCAGTTCCTGGGACCAAAACATTCAGTACTTC
NA,TRBD2,TRBV11-2,TRBJ2-5,CASSLDAGDWETQYF,TGTGCCAGCAGCTTAGACGCGGGAGATTGGGAGACCCAGTACTTC